The clone carrying this T cell receptor beta chain appeared once. Its antigen is currently unknown. This sample stems from a study of cytomegalovirus exposure and HLA in healthy donors. As for the study in general: As released early, the data held about 85 million unique TCRs from HLA-typed donors. Study results and caveats: Sequencing depth across donors, presence/absence analyses assumed, was roughly uniform.

Vbeta (60) and Jbeta (13) primers were used in the PCR. Only in-frame clones appear in the TCRdb table, and some are missing; sequencing was by immunoSEQ multiplex PCR. The sample carries about 45,000 clones, 55% to 75% recorded once. Trimming pared 4 bases from V and 4 bases from J, leaving 14 bases between. The length of the CDR3 is 13 residues. Germline CDR1 SQVTM, CDR2 ANQGSEA. This rearrangement joins TRBV29-1 to TRBJ2-7; D ambiguous. The specimen sequenced was PBMCs. The sequence was obtained from a woman in her 30s in good health and CMV-seronegative. The CDR3 DNA reads TGCAGCGTTGTAGATGTTGGAGTTTACGAGCAGTACTTC. This encodes CSVVDVGVYEQYF.